The 10 T cell receptor beta chains below all came from one sample that was sequenced in a study of T-cell reconstitution after alpha-beta-depleted transplantation in children. A TCRbeta library incorporating unique molecular identifiers was prepared. A single record per CDR3 protein comes from TCRdb applying MiXCR to the PCR reads. The data hold hundreds of thousands of distinct CDR3 sequences, with roughly 24% observed a single time. The sample was PBMCs, taken before TCRalphabeta/CD19-depleted stem cell transplant. Receptors originate from a girl aged 2 to 10 with Fanconi anemia, due to receive a stem cell transplant.

This clonotype came up many times. This chain links TRBV12-3 or TRBV12-4 with TRBJ2-5; unclear D gene. V dropped 5 bases and J dropped 3 bases, with 7 bases sitting between them. The length of the CDR3 is 12 residues. For the CDR3, the DNA is TGTGCCAGCAGTCCAGGAAAAGAGACCCAGTACTTC. This gives the protein CASSPGKETQYF.

This clonotype was observed a handful of times. This chain links TRBV6-5 with TRBJ2-1; D is perhaps TRBD1 or TRBD2 (5 bases each). CDR3 size: 14 residues. Looked up from germline, CDR1 is MNHEY and CDR2 is SVGAGI. V was pared by 6 bases and J by 4 bases, with 13 bases between. CDR3: CASRYKGRYNEQFF. CDR3 DNA: TGTGCCAGCAGGTACAAGGGACGGTACAATGAGCAGTTCTTC.

CDR3 sequence (DNA): TGTGCCACAGCCCGGGACAGCGAGTACTTC. Translation gives CATARDSEYF. The rearrangement joins TRBV2 to TRBJ2-7; 7 bases match TRBD1. This CDR3 contains 10 residues. Germline V gene sequence: CDR1 SNHLY, CDR2 FYNNEI. V dropped 10 bases and J dropped 11; count of bases not matched to a gene: 8.

V is TRBV25-1 and J is TRBJ2-7; D possibly corresponds to TRBD2 (6 bases). V was clipped by 2 bases and J by 2 bases, with 13 bases between them. Looked up from germline, CDR1 is MGHDK and CDR2 is SYGVNS. The CDR3 runs to 15 residues. The CDR3 loop reads CASSEPRGLTYEQYF. In DNA form, the CDR3 reads TGTGCCAGCAGTGAACCCCGGGGACTCACCTACGAGCAGTACTTC.

This clonotype was seen many times. The chain recombines TRBV28 with TRBJ1-2; D is possibly TRBD1 (5 bases). This CDR3 contains 15 residues. Germline V gene lookup returns CDR1 MDHEN and CDR2 SYDVKM. V was cut by 0 bases and J by 4 bases, with 12 bases left in between. For the CDR3, the DNA is TGTGCCAGCAGTTTATGGGGGGAAACAGCCTATGGCTACACCTTC. This translates into CASSLWGETAYGYTF.

The sample holds many counts of this clonotype. The chain's CDR3 is CASSYSTQGGYTF. As DNA, the CDR3 is TGTGCCAGCAGTTACTCGACCCAGGGCGGCTACACCTTC. The rearrangement links TRBV6-5 to TRBJ1-2; D is perhaps TRBD1 (5 bases). The V gene lost 0 bases and the J gene lost 8 bases, with 10 bases spanning the gap. CDR1 and CDR2 from the germline V gene are MNHEY and SVGAGI. CDR3 length: 13 residues.

V is TRBV20-1 and J is TRBJ2-5, with TRBD1 matching 7 bases. Germline V gene sequence: CDR1 DFQATT, CDR2 SNEGSKA (reference sequence). Losses at the gene ends were 7 bases for V and 5 bases for J; bases not matched to a gene: 7. The CDR3 is 12 amino acids. This chain's CDR3 is CSVMDRLETQYF. The CDR3 DNA follows: TGCAGTGTTATGGACAGGCTGGAGACCCAGTACTTC.

V gene TRBV13 combines with J gene TRBJ2-1, with TRBD2 matching 10 bases. Germline values: CDR1 PRHDT, CDR2 FYEKMQ (reference sequence). J gave up 0 bases and V 10 bases, and 9 bases lay outside the gene matches. The CDR3 length is 16 residues. CDR3 protein: CATTGAGGPSYNEQFF. The CDR3 nucleotides read TGTGCCACAACGGGAGCGGGGGGGCCCTCCTACAATGAGCAGTTCTTC.

This clonotype showed up many times. CDR3 loop: CSARVLGSGSYEQYF. The CDR3 coding sequence is TGCAGTGCTAGAGTGTTGGGGAGCGGGTCCTACGAGCAGTACTTC. The J gene is TRBJ2-7, the V gene TRBV20-1; TRBD2 is a possible D gene (6 bases). Germline assignment: CDR1 DFQATT and CDR2 SNEGSKA (reference sequence). CDR3 length: 15 amino acids. The V and J ends lost 1 base and 1 base respectively, with 14 bases between them.

J is TRBJ1-5 and V is TRBV6-4, with unresolved D. V lost 2 bases and J lost 12, with 11 bases in between. Looked up from germline, CDR1 is MRHNA and CDR2 is SNTAGT. This CDR3 spans 12 amino acids. The DNA of the CDR3 is TGTGCCAGCAGTGACCAACCCGGGAGCCAGCATTTT. Protein sequence: CASSDQPGSQHF.